The rows below give T cell receptor beta chains drawn from one sample of a study of blood T cell repertoires in COVID-19. The repertoire was sequenced with immunoSEQ multiplex PCR; TCRdb's copy has only in-frame clones and lacks some. The sample shows 300,000 or so clones, just over 90% of them seen only once. Sequenced sample: peripheral blood. Receptors were obtained from a woman in her thirties with COVID-19, enrolled during active disease. Both conserved end residues are part of each CDR3. The order of the fields is V gene, J gene, CDR3 protein.

V gene: TRBV30
J gene: TRBJ1-4
CDR3 protein: CAWSVYGGSFLFTSDEKLFF

V gene: TRBV19
J gene: TRBJ2-7
CDR3 protein: CASSLRLAESYEQYF

V gene: TRBV5-6
J gene: TRBJ2-6
CDR3 protein: CASSLAGGVGANVLTF

V gene: TRBV27
J gene: TRBJ2-7
CDR3 protein: CASSVLRDTSYAYEQYF

V gene: TRBV30
J gene: TRBJ2-5
CDR3 protein: CAWSVQGETQYF

V gene: TRBV11-2
J gene: TRBJ1-2
CDR3 protein: CASSIRRQGINYGYTF

V gene: TRBV10-1
J gene: TRBJ2-3
CDR3 protein: CASSVTSGSSDTQYF

V gene: TRBV30
J gene: TRBJ1-4
CDR3 protein: CAWSVSTGGRGEKLFF

V gene: TRBV9
J gene: TRBJ2-7
CDR3 protein: CASSVPRQGPYEQYF

V gene: TRBV5-1
J gene: TRBJ1-6
CDR3 protein: CASSGQGDSPLHF

V gene: TRBV5-4
J gene: TRBJ1-1
CDR3 protein: CASSLGGPNTEAFF

V gene: TRBV28
J gene: TRBJ2-7
CDR3 protein: CASSAPGQGTYEQYF

V gene: TRBV27
J gene: TRBJ2-6
CDR3 protein: CASSLSQGGSGANVLTF

V gene: TRBV3-1/TRBV3-2
J gene: TRBJ1-5
CDR3 protein: CASSHGDRGRGQPQHF

V gene: TRBV27
J gene: TRBJ1-2
CDR3 protein: CASSLVGGWVDGYTF

V gene: TRBV6-5
J gene: TRBJ1-1
CDR3 protein: CASSPRSSGGTEAFF

V gene: TRBV5-1
J gene: TRBJ1-4
CDR3 protein: CASSLVGGTNEKLFF

V gene: TRBV15
J gene: TRBJ1-1
CDR3 protein: CATSRDGGGVNTEAFF

V gene: TRBV7-6
J gene: TRBJ2-2
CDR3 protein: CASSPQGTANTGELFF

V gene: TRBV7-9
J gene: TRBJ1-2
CDR3 protein: CASSPRGYYGYTF